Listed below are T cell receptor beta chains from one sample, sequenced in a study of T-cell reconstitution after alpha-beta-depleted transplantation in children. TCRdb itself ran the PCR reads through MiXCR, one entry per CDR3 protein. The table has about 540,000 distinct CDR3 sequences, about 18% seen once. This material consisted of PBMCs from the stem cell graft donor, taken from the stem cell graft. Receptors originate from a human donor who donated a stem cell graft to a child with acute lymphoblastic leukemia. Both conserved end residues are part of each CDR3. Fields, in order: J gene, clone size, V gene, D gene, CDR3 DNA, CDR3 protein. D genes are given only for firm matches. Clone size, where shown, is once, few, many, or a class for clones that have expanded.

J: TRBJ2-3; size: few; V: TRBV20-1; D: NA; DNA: TGCAGTGCTAACGAGCTAGCTGTGGGTACGCAGTATTTT; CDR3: CSANELAVGTQYF
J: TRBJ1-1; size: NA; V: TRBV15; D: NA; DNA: TGTGCCACCAGCAGAGATTTAGGTGGGACAGAAGCTTTCTTT; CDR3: CATSRDLGGTEAFF
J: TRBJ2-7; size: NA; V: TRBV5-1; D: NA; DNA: TGCGCCAGCAGTAAGACGGACAGCTCCGAGCAGTACTTC; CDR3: CASSKTDSSEQYF
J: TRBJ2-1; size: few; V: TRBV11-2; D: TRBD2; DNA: TGTGCCAGCAGCTTCCGGACTAGGAATGATGAGCAGTTCTTC; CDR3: CASSFRTRNDEQFF
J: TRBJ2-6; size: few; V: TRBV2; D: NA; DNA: TGTGCCAGCAGTGAAACAACCTCTGGGGCCAACGTCCTGACTTTC; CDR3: CASSETTSGANVLTF
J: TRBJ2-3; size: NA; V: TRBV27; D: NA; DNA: TGTGCCAGCACCGCAGGTCACACAGATACGCAGTATTTT; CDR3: CASTAGHTDTQYF
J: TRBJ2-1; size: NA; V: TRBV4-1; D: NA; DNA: TGCGCCAGCAGCCAAGGGAGGGGCTACAATGAGCAGTTCTTC; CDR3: CASSQGRGYNEQFF
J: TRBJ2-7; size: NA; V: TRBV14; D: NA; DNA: TGTGCCAGCAGCCAAGCTGGGCCTTACTACGAGCAGTACTTC; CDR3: CASSQAGPYYEQYF
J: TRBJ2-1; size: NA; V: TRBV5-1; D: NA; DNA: TGCGCCAGCAGCTTGGATCGGTCTCTCTACAATGAGCAGTTCTTC; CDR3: CASSLDRSLYNEQFF
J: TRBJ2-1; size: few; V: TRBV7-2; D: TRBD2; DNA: TGTGCCAGCCAACTAGCGCGAGGCAATGAGCAGTTCTTC; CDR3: CASQLARGNEQFF
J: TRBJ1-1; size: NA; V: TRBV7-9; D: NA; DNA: TGTGCCAGCAGCCCCGGGACTTCAGGGGAGAGGAACACTGAAGCTTTCTTT; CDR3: CASSPGTSGERNTEAFF
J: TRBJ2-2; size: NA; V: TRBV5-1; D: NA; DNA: TGCGCCAGCAGCCCCGCGGCCGCAGGGCAACTACACACCGGGGAGCTGTTTTTT; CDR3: CASSPAAAGQLHTGELFF
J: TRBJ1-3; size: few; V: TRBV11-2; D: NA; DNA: TGTGCCAGCAGCTCCCCGCGTAAAGGAAACACCATATATTTT; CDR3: CASSSPRKGNTIYF
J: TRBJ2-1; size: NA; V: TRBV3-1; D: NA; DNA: TGTGCCAGCAGCCAAGGTTTTAGCCGCGGGATAGAAATTCGGTTCTTC; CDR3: CASSQGFSRGIEIRFF
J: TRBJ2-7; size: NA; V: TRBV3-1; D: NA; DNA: TGTGCCAGCAGCCAAGACGGGATCTCCTACCAGCAGTACTTC; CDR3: CASSQDGISYQQYF
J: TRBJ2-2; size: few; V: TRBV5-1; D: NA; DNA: TGCGCCAGCAGCTTGAGTGCGCAGGAGAACACCGGGGAGCTGTTTTTT; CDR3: CASSLSAQENTGELFF
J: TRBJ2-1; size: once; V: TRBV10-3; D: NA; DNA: TGTGCCATCAGCCTGGTCCGGACCAACAATGAGCAGTTCTTC; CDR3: CAISLVRTNNEQFF
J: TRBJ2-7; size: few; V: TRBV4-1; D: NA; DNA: TGCGCCAGCAAAGGGATAGGATACGAGCAGTACTTC; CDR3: CASKGIGYEQYF
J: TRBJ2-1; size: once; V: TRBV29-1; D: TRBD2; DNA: TGCAGCTTCCACGGGACTAGCGGGACGGTTGAGCAGTTCTTC; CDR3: CSFHGTSGTVEQFF
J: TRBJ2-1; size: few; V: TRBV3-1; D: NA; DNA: TGTGCCAGCAGCCACGAAGAGAGGGGGGCCCCGAACTACAATGAGCAGTTCTTC; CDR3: CASSHEERGAPNYNEQFF
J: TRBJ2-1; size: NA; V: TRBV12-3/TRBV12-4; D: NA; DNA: TGTGCCAGCAGTTTTGGGGAGTCAACCTACAATGAGCAGTTCTTC; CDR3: CASSFGESTYNEQFF
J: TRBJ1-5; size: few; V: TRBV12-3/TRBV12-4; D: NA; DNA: TGTGCCAGCAGTTCCCGCCCAGGGGCTCAGCCCCAGCATTTT; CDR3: CASSSRPGAQPQHF
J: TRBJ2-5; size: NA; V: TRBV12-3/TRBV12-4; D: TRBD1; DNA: TGTGCCAGCAGTGCCAGGGGGCTGGGGGAGACCCAGTACTTC; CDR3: CASSARGLGETQYF
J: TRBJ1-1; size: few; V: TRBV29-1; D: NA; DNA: TGCAGCGGTGGACAGACGAACACTGAAGCTTTCTTT; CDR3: CSGGQTNTEAFF
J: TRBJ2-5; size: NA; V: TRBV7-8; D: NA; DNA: TGTGCCAGCAGCCCCCCGGGTTTAGCGGAACTTGGGACCCAGTACTTC; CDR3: CASSPPGLAELGTQYF
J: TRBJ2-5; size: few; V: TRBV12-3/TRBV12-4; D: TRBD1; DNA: TGTGCCAGCAGGTCACTCCGTCCGGGACAGGGGGTGTTCCAAGAGACCCAGTACTTC; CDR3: CASRSLRPGQGVFQETQYF